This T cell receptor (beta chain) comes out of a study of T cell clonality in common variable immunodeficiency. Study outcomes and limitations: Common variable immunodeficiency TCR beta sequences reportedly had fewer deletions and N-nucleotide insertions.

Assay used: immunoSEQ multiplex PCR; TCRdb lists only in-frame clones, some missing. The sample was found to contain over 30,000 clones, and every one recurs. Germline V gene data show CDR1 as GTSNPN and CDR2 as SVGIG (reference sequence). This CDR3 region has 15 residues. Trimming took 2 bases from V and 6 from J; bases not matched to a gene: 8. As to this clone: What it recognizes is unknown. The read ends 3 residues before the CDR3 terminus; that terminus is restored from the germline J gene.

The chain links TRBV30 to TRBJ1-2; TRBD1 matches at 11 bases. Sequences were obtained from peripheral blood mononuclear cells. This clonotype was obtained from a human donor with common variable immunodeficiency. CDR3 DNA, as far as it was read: TGTGCCTGGAGTCCTCTTGGGGACAGGGGGAATGGC. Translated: CAWSPLGDRGNG. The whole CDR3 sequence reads CAWSPLGDRGNGYTF.